This record looks at one T cell receptor (beta chain) sequence and its context. Its specificity is not known. Germline values: CDR1 SGHNT, CDR2 YYREEE (reference sequence). With 2 bases clipped from V and 5 bases from J, the junction kept 5 bases outside the gene matches. The CDR3 is made up of 14 amino acids. The data originate from a study of cytomegalovirus exposure and HLA in healthy donors. Study context: Prior work identified some 120 million unique TCR beta sequences in 190 million or so T cells. Study-level results: Among donors in an Asian-associated ancestry cluster, a later analysis reportedly found fewer N-insertions than the roughly 700-donor mean. When the data were analyzed later, several of the most significant clusters appeared to be linked to common viral pathogens.

Amplification used 60 Vbeta primers and 13 Jbeta primers. Sequencing used immunoSEQ multiplex PCR; TCRdb keeps in-frame clones, though not all of them. The table lists 150,000 to 200,000 clones, approximately 80% of them singletons. The chain is built from TRBV5-4 and TRBJ2-7; TRBD1 matches 9 bases. Sequenced input: PBMCs. The clonotype comes from a boy younger than 18 in good health and CMV-seronegative. The CDR3 protein is CASSLRQGVNEQYF. Written as DNA, the CDR3 is TGTGCCAGCAGCTTAAGACAGGGGGTAAACGAGCAGTACTTC.